Given below is one T cell receptor (beta chain) in context. Its matching antigen is unknown. Thawed PBMCs were FACS-sorted into unstimulated CD4+CD25+CD127- regulatory T cells, CD4+CD25- non-regulatory cells, CD4 and CD8 cells. This specimen comes from a study of Tregs in tolerant kidney transplant recipients. Study-level information: Recipients received nonmyeloablative bone marrow transplants from related graft donors, with transient mixed chimerism. Study conclusions and caveats: Expanding Tregs on activated donor B cells appeared to best identify donor-specific TCRbeta clones. In tolerant patients, donor-specific Tregs outgrew total Tregs, suggesting antigen-driven expansion.

CDR1 is KGHSH and CDR2 is LQKENI in the germline V gene. Trimming removed 1 base from V and 0 bases from J, with 3 bases in between. The CDR3 spans 14 residues. The data were produced by immunoSEQ multiplex PCR, yet TCRdb's version contains in-frame clones alone and is incomplete. In the table there are about 73,000 clones, around 90% of which are singletons. This material consisted of Tregs from blood, taken before the transplant. This TCR came from a human donor who received a combined kidney and bone marrow transplant. The chain uses TRBV18 and TRBJ1-4; D is ambiguous. The CDR3 region is CASSPQPTNEKLFF. DNA for the CDR3: TGTGCCAGCTCACCACAGCCAACTAATGAAAAACTGTTTTTT.